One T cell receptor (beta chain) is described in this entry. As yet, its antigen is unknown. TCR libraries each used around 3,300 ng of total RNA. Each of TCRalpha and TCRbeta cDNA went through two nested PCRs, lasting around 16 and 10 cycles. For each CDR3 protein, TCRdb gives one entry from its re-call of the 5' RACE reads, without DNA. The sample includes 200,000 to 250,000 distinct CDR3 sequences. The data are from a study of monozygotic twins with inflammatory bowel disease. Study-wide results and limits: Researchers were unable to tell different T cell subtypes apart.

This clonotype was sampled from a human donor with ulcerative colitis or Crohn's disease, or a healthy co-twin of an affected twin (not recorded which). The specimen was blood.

The CDR3 region is CASSFNPGAEQYF. V is TRBV5-1 and J is TRBJ2-7; TCRdb gives TRBD1 as the D gene, but with no DNA this cannot be confirmed. CDR1 is SGHRS, CDR2 YFSETQ, per germline. The CDR3 runs to 13 residues.